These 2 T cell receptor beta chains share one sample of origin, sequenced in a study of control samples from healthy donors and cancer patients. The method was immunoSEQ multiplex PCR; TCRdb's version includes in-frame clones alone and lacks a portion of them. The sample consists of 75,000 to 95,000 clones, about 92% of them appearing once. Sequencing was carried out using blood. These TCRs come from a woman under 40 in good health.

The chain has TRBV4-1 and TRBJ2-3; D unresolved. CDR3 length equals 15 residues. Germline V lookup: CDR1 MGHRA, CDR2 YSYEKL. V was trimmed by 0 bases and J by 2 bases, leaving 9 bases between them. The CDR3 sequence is CASSQETRSTDTQYF. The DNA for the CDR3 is TGCGCCAGCAGCCAAGAGACGAGATCCACAGATACGCAGTATTTT.

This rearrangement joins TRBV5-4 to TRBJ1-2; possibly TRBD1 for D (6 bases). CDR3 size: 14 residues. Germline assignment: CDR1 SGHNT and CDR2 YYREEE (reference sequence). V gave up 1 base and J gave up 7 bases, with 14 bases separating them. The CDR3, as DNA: TGTGCCAGCAGCTTGCCCAGGGGCCGCGGTGGCTACACCTTC. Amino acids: CASSLPRGRGGYTF.